This T cell receptor beta chain was obtained from a study of OX40 agonist ivuxolimab in advanced cancers. With respect to the entire study: Ivuxolimab, which targeted the costimulatory receptor OX40 (CD134), was an agonistic, fully human IgG2 monoclonal antibody. Intravenous ivuxolimab was administered to patients every 2 weeks at six dose levels: 0.01, 0.1, 0.3, 1.5, 3 and 10 mg/kg. Among the approximately 50 dose-escalation patients, some 19 had hepatocellular carcinoma, roughly 15 melanoma, 9 renal cell carcinoma and 9 head and neck cancer. In the dose-escalation cohort, over 65% of patients were male, and the mean age was roughly 60 years, with a range of about 20 to 90. Patients were allowed to have had prior anti-PD-1, anti-PD-L1 or anti-CTLA-4 therapy, and around 40% of the dose-escalation patients had previously received checkpoint inhibitors. Partial responses were achieved by three dose-escalation patients, of whom one had hepatocellular carcinoma and two had cutaneous melanoma. The point of sequencing TCRbeta in the periphery was to test whether ivuxolimab changed TCR sequence diversity and drove clonal T-cell expansion. The paper reports the monotherapy dose-escalation portion (N of about 54 patients) of the phase I ivuxolimab trial.

For sequencing of the TCRbeta CDR3 region, genomic DNA was extracted from the sorted cells. TCRbeta CDR3 regions were sequenced using the immunoSEQ Assay. This is the immuneACCESS table as TCRdb keeps it, with only in-frame sequences that have V and J called. A part of the clones is gone; compared with another copy, unresolved V genes explain less than half, and the rest is unexplained. The sample data list 40,000 to 60,000 clones, and around 84% of these were observed just once. 1.5% to 2% of the sample is held by the ten biggest clonotypes. The trial excluded patients who had a history of autoimmune disease or were on systemic immunosuppression. Peripheral blood for TCR sequencing was collected from all dose cohorts at baseline, on cycle 4 day 1, and on cycle 7 day 1. Samples came from an open-label, multicenter, first-in-human phase I dose-escalation trial of ivuxolimab. Adults with locally advanced or metastatic melanoma, renal cell carcinoma, hepatocellular carcinoma or head and neck squamous cell carcinoma were enrolled in the trial. CD4+ and CD8+ T cells were sorted separately from peripheral blood before TCR sequencing.

As for this clone: This receptor's antigen is unknown. The input lacks base qualities; no much larger clone sits a single base away.

The research as a whole found: At doses from 0.1 to 3.0 mg/kg, clonal expansion was seen in both CD4+ and CD8+ blood T cells between baseline and week 6. After ivuxolimab, CD8+ T cells had more expanded clones than CD4+ T cells on average. Low levels of normalized T-cell clonal expansion were also seen in some patients who did not respond. Antigen specificity was not determined for the clonally expanded peripheral T cells. In the 0.1-3.0 mg/kg groups, partial responders had among the lowest normalized peripheral clonal expansion, particularly in CD8+ T cells.

V is pared back by 3 bases and J by 12 bases, with 6 bases lying between the germline termini. CDR1 and CDR2 (MNHEY, SVGAGI) derive from the germline V gene. The CDR3 has 9 amino acids, counting the end cysteine and phenylalanine. Of all the DNA, just the CDR3 is kept, 27 bases in frame from base 1. The sequence links TRBV6-5 to TRBJ2-7, with the D gene too uncertain to name. The sequencing used CD4+ or CD8+ T cells sorted from blood, collected in a trial of the OX40 agonist ivuxolimab. The origin of this receptor is an adult with an advanced solid tumor such as melanoma, head and neck, liver or kidney cancer. The DNA sequence is TGTGCCAGCAGTTATGGAAGGTACTTC. This yields the protein CASSYGRYF.